This T cell receptor beta chain is from a study of shared clonotypes between healthy human individuals. CDR3 length equals 13 residues. CDR1 is SGHVS, CDR2 FNYEAQ, per germline. Trimming cost V 4 bases and J 5 bases; bases outside gene matches: 3. At a deep level, the assay was run. TCRdb keeps only in-frame clones here, not all; method: immunoSEQ multiplex PCR. The table lists a few hundred thousand clones, roughly four fifths of them singletons, with approximately 12% in the top ten. This clone appeared many times. The gene calls are TRBV7-6 and TRBJ2-5, with 8 positions matching TRBD1. Sequenced sample: PBMCs. This TCR was sampled from a woman in her 40s in good health. Some clones in this sample may be carry-over from other donors' samples. The CDR3 is CASSSDRAETQYF. The DNA for the CDR3 is TGTGCCAGCAGCTCGGACAGGGCGGAGACCCAGTACTTC.